This TCR beta chain came from a study of T cell responses to AZD1222 COVID-19 vaccine. In the study overall: Recipients boosted at about 4 weeks or about 12 weeks are pooled.

Generated by immunoSEQ multiplex PCR, the TCRdb table keeps only in-frame clones and is missing some. The data hold around 77,000 clones, with roughly 90% observed a single time. A note on this clone: Its specificity is not known.

Deletions cut 0 bases from V and 6 bases from J, with 15 bases between. This CDR3 has 15 amino acids. CDR1 and CDR2 (germline): SGHRS, YFSETQ. Study results and caveats: At study baseline, merely several AZD1222 recipients were seropositive. Donors skewed white British and female; clonal diversity was possibly underestimated.

This receptor was obtained from an adult in good health. Sequences were derived from peripheral blood, sampled on day 0 of AZD1222 vaccination. The chain links TRBV5-1 to TRBJ1-2; D is possibly TRBD1 (6 bases). The CDR3 DNA reads as TGCGCCAGCAGCTTGGCCCAACAGGGTTTTAATGGCTACACCTTC. Translated: CASSLAQQGFNGYTF.